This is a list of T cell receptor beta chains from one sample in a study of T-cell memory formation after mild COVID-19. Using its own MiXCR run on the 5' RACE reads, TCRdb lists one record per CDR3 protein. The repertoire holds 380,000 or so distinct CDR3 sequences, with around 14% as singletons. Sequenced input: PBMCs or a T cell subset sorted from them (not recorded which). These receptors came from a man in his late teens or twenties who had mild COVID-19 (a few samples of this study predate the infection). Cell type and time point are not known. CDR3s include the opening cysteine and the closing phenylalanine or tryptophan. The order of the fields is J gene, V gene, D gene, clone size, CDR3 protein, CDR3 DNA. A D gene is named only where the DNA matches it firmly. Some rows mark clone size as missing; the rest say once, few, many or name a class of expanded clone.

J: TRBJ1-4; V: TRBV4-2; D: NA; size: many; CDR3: CASSQDLGRANEKLFF; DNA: TGTGCCAGCAGCCAAGATCTAGGTCGAGCTAATGAAAAACTGTTTTTT
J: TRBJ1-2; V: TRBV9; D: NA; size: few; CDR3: CASSVGIGETSGYTF; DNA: TGTGCCAGCAGCGTAGGGATAGGGGAGACTTCTGGCTACACCTTC
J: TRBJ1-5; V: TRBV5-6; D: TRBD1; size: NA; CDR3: CASSLQGLQPQHF; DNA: TGTGCCAGCAGCTTACAGGGGCTTCAGCCCCAGCATTTT
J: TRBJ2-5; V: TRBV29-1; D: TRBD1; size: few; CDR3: CSVGQRTGQETQYF; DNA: TGCAGCGTTGGGCAGCGGACAGGCCAAGAGACCCAGTACTTC
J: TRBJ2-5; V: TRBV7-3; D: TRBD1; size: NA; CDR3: CASSPTGAQETQYF; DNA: TGTGCCAGCAGCCCGACAGGGGCACAAGAGACCCAGTACTTC
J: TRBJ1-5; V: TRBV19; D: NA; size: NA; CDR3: CASSAGEGTNQPQHF; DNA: TGTGCCAGTAGTGCCGGAGAGGGGACAAATCAGCCCCAGCATTTT
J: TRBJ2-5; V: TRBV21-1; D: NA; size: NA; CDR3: CASLGGNQETQYF; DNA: TGTGCCAGCCTCGGGGGGAACCAAGAGACCCAGTACTTC
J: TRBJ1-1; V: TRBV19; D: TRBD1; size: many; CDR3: CASSTLDRGLNTEAFF; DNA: TGTGCCAGTAGTACCTTGGACAGGGGCCTGAACACTGAAGCTTTCTTT
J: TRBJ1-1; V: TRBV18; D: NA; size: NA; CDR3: CASSLLDPNTEAFF; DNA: TGTGCCAGCTCTCTATTAGACCCGAACACTGAAGCTTTCTTT
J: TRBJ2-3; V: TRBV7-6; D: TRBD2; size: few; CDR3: CASSLAGLAVTDTQYF; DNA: TGTGCCAGCAGCTTAGCGGGACTAGCGGTCACAGATACGCAGTATTTT
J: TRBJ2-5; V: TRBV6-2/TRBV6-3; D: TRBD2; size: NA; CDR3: CASTTRGLAGQETQYF; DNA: TGTGCCAGCACCACCAGGGGACTAGCGGGCCAAGAGACCCAGTACTTC
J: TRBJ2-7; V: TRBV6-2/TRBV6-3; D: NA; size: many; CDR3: CASTLPGYEQYF; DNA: TGTGCCAGCACCCTACCCGGCTACGAGCAGTACTTC
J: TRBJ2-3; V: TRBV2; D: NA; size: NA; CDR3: CASSKDTYRDTQYF; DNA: TGTGCCAGCAGTAAAGACACGTACAGAGATACGCAGTATTTT
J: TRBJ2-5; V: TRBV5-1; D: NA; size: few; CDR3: CASSPGPGETQYF; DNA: TGCGCCAGCAGCCCGGGGCCGGGAGAGACCCAGTACTTC